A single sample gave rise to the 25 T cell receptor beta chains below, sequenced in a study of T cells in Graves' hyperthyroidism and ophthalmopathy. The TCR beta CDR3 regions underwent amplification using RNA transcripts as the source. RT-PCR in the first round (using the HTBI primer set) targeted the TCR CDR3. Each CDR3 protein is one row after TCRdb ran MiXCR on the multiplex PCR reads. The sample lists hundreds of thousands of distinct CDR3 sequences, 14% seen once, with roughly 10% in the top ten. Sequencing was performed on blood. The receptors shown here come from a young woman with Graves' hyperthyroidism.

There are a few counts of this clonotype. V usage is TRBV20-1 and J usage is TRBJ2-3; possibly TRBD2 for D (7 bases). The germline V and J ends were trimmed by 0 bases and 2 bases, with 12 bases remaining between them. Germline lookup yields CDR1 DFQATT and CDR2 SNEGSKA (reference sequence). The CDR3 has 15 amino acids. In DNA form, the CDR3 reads TGCAGTGCTAGAGATTTTGCGGGGGCCACAGATACGCAGTATTTT. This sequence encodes CSARDFAGATDTQYF.

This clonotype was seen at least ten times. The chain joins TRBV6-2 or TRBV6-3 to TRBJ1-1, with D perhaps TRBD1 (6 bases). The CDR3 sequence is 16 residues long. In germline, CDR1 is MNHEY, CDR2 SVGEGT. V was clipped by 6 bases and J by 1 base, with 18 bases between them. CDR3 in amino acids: CASRRPWTAKNTEAFF. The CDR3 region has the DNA TGTGCCAGCAGAAGACCCTGGACAGCAAAGAACACTGAAGCTTTCTTT.

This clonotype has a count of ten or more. DNA of the CDR3: TGTGCCAGCACCCTGGGGGCGGGAGTGTTTGAGCAGTTCTTC. Its translation is CASTLGAGVFEQFF. This chain joins TRBV11-2 and TRBJ2-1; the D gene is possibly TRBD2 (7 bases). Per germline, CDR1 SGHAT and CDR2 FQNNGV. V was clipped by 7 bases and J by 9 bases, with 19 bases between them. The CDR3 loop spans 14 amino acids.

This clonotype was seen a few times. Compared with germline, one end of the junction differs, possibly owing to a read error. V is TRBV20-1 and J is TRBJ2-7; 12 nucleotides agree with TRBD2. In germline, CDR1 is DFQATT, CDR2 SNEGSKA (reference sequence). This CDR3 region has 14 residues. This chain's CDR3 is CSARAGTSGYAQYF. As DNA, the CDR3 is TGCAGTGCTAGAGCCGGGACTAGCGGGTACGCGCAGTACTTC.

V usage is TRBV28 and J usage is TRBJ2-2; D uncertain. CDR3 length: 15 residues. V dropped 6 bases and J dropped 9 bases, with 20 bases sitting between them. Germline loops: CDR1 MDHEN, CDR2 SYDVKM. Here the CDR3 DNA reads TGTGCCAGCAGCCCCCTAGACACGGCTCTCAGGGAGCTGTTTTTT. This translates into CASSPLDTALRELFF.

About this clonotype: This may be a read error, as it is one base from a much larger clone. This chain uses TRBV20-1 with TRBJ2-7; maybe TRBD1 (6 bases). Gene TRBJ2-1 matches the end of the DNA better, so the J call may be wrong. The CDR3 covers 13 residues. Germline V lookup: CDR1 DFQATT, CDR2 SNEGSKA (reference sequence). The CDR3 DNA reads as TGCAGTGCCAGGTGGGACAATACCTACGAGCAGTTCTTC. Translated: CSARWDNTYEQFF.

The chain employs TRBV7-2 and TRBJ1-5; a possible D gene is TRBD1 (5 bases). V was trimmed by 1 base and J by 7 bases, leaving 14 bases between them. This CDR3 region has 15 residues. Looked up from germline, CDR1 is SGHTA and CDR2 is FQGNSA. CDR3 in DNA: TGTGCCAGCAGCTTAGGAAGGGGAAAGGAGCAGCCCCAGCATTTT. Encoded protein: CASSLGRGKEQPQHF.

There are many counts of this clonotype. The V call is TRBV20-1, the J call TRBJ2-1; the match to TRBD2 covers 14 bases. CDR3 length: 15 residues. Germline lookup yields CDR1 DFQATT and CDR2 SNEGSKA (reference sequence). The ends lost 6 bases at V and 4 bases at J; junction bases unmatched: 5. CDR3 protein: CSAPRLAGGYNEQFF. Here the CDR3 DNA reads TGCAGTGCGCCCAGACTAGCGGGAGGGTACAATGAGCAGTTCTTC.

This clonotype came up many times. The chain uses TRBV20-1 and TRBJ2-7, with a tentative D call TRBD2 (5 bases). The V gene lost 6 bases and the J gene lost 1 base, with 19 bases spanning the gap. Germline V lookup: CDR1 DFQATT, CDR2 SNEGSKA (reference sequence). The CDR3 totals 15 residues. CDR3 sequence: CSATSTAGPSYEQYF. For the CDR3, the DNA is TGCAGTGCCACTTCGACGGCGGGCCCTTCCTACGAGCAGTACTTC.

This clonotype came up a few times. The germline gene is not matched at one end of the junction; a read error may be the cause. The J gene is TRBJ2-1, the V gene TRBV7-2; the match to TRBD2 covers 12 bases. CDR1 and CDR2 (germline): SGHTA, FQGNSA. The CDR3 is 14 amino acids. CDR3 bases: TGTGCCAGCGGCTTGGGACTAGCGGGTAATGAGCAGTTCTTC. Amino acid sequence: CASGLGLAGNEQFF.

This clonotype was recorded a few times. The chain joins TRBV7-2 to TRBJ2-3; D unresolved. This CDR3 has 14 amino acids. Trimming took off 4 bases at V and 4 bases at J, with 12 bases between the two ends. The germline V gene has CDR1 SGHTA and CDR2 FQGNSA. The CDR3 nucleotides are TGTGCCAGCAGCTCGGCAGGTTACGCAGATACGCAGTATTTT. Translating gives CASSSAGYADTQYF.

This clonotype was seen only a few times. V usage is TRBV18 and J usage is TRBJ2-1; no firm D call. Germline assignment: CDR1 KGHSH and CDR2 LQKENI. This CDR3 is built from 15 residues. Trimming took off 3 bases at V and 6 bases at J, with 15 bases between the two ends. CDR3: CASSPMAGEGNEQFF. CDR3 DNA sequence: TGTGCCAGCTCACCTATGGCAGGAGAAGGCAATGAGCAGTTCTTC.

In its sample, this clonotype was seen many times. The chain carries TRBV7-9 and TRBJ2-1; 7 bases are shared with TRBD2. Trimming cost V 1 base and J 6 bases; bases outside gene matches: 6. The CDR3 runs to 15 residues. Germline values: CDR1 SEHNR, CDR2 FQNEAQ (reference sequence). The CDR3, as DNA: TGTGCCAGCAGCTTAGGAAACGGCGGGAGCAATGAGCAGTTCTTC. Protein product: CASSLGNGGSNEQFF.

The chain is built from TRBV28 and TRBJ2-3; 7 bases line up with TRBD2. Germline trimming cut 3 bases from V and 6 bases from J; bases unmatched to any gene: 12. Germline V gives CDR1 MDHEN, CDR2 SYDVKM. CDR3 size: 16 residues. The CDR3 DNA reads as TGTGCCAGCAGTTTTGTAAGGCGGGAGATTGTGGATACGCAGTATTTT. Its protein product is CASSFVRREIVDTQYF.

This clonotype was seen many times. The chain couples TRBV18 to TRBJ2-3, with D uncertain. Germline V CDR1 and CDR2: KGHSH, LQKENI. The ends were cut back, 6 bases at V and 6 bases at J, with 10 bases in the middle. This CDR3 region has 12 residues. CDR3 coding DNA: TGTGCCAGCTCGTCGACCGGGGATACGCAGTATTTT. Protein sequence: CASSSTGDTQYF.

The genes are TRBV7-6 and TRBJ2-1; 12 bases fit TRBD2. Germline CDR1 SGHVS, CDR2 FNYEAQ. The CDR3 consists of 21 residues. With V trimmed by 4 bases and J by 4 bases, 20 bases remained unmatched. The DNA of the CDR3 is TGTGCCAGCAGCTCGCTAAAAGTGAGGACTAGGACTAGCGGGACGTACAATGAGCAGTTCTTC. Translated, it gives CASSSLKVRTRTSGTYNEQFF.

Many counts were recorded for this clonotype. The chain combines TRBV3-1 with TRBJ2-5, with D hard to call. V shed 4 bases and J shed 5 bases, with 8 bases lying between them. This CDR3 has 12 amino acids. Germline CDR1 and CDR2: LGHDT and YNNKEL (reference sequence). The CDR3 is CASSPRWETQYF. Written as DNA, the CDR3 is TGTGCCAGCAGCCCCAGGTGGGAGACCCAGTACTTC.

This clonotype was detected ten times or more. DNA for the CDR3: TGTGCCAGCAGCTTAGAGGTGGTGAGAGAGACCCAGTACTTC. Protein sequence: CASSLEVVRETQYF. The rearrangement links TRBV7-9 to TRBJ2-5; D is ambiguous. Looked up from germline, CDR1 is SEHNR and CDR2 is FQNEAQ (reference sequence). V shed 1 base and J shed 4 bases, with 10 bases lying between them. The CDR3 totals 14 residues.

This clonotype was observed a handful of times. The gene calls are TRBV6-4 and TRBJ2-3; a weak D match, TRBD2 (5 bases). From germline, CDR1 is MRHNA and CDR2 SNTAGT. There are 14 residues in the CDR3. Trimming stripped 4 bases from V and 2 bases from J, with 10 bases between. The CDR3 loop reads CASSVGSYTDTQYF. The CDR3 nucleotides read TGTGCCAGCAGTGTTGGGAGTTACACAGATACGCAGTATTTT.

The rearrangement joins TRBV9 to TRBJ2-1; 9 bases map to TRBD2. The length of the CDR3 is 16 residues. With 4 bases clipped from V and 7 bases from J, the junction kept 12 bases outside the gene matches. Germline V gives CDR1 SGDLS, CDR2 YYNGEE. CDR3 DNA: TGTGCCAGCAGCCCACTCCCGGGACTAGCATCAAATGAGCAGTTCTTC. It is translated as CASSPLPGLASNEQFF.

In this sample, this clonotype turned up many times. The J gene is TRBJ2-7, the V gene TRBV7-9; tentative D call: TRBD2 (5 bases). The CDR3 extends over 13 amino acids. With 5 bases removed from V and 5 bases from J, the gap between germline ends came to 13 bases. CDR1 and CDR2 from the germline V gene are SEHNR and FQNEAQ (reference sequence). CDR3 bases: TGTGCCAGCAGCCCGCGGACCGGGAACGAGCAGTACTTC. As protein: CASSPRTGNEQYF.

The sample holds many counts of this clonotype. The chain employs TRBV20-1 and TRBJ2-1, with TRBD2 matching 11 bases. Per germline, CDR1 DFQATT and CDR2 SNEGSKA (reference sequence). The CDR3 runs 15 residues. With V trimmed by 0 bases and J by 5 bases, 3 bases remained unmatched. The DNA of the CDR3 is TGCAGTGCTAGAGAGGGACTAGCGGATAACAATGAGCAGTTCTTC. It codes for CSAREGLADNNEQFF.

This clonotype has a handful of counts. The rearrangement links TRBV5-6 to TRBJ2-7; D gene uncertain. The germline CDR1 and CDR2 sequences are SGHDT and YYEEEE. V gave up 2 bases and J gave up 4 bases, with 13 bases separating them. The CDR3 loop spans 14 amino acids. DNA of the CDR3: TGTGCCAGCAGCTTCGGCGGACGGTTTTACGAGCAGTACTTC. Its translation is CASSFGGRFYEQYF.

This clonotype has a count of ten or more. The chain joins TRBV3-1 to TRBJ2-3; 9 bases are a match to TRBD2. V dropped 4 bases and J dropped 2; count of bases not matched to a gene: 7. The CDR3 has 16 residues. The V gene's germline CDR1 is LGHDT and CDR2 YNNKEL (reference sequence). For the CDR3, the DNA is TGTGCCAGCAGCCGAGGTAGCGGGAGCGCCACAGATACGCAGTATTTT. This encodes CASSRGSGSATDTQYF.

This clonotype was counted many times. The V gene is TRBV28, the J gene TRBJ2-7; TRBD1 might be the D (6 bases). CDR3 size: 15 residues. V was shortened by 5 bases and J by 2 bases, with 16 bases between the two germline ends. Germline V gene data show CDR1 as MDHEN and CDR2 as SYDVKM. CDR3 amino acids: CASSQAQGWAYEQYF. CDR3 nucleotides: TGTGCCAGCAGTCAAGCACAGGGATGGGCCTACGAGCAGTACTTC. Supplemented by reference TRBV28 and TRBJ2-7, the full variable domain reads DVKVTQSSRYLVKRTGEKVFLECVQDMDHENMFWYRQDPGLGLRLIYFSYDVKMKEKGDIPEGYSVSREKKERFSLILESASTNQTSMYLCASSQAQGWAYEQYFGPGTRLTVT.